This section outlines one TCR beta chain sequence together with its context. This sample was taken from a study of cytomegalovirus exposure and HLA in healthy donors. The CDR3 loop spans 15 amino acids. From germline, CDR1 is SGHAT and CDR2 FQNNGV. V lost 5 bases, J lost 5 bases, and 6 bases stayed unmatched. Here immunoSEQ multiplex PCR was the method, and the copy in TCRdb shows in-frame clones only, minus some. The sample contains more than 200,000 clones, over 75% of which appear only once. Input material: PBMCs. This TCR derives from a man aged 18 to 29 in good health and CMV-seropositive. The J gene is TRBJ2-1, the V gene TRBV11-2, with TRBD2 matching 10 bases. The CDR3 spells CASSTGTSADNEQFF. Written as DNA, the CDR3 is TGTGCCAGCAGCACCGGGACTAGCGCCGACAATGAGCAGTTCTTC.